A few counts support the clone carrying this T cell receptor beta chain. Its antigen remains unknown. TCRalpha and TCRbeta libraries used 5'RACE with constant-segment primers and UMIs. TCRdb reanalysed the 5' RACE reads using MiXCR and keeps one entry per CDR3 protein. Counted here are about 210,000 distinct CDR3 sequences, 27% occurring once; the ten biggest clones make up approximately 10%. This record belongs to a study of T-cell memory formation after mild COVID-19. The study, taken as a whole, reports: Whereas later expanders leaned CD4+, clones contracting day 15 to 85 showed a balanced CD4/CD8 makeup. Mainly in CM and EM were contracting CD4+ clones; CD8+ were in EMRA.

The receptor was derived from an adult woman who had mild COVID-19 (a few samples of this study predate the infection). Cell type and time point are not known. Sequences were obtained from PBMCs or a T cell subset sorted from them (not recorded which).

The CDR3 loop is CASSYAGKAETQYF. CDR3 DNA: TGTGCCAGCAGTTACGCGGGAAAGGCAGAGACCCAGTACTTC. V is TRBV6-2 or TRBV6-3 and J is TRBJ2-5; D may be TRBD2 (6 bases). The CDR3 is 14 residues long. The V end was cut by 2 bases, the J end by 4 bases, with 11 bases between. The germline V gene encodes CDR1 MNHEY and CDR2 SVGEGT.